This T cell receptor beta chain was found in a study of blood T cell repertoires in COVID-19. The repertoire was sequenced with immunoSEQ multiplex PCR; TCRdb's copy has only in-frame clones and lacks some. The sample consists of approximately 170,000 clones, around 84% of them appearing once. The CDR3 has 15 residues. Germline trimming cut 2 bases from V and 6 bases from J; bases unmatched to any gene: 5. The germline CDR1 and CDR2 sequences are SEHNR and FQNEAQ (reference sequence). Patients from Seattle were sampled longitudinally, starting during active infection. The genes are TRBV7-9 and TRBJ2-1; TRBD1 agrees at 9 bases. Sequencing input: peripheral blood. This sequence was found in a woman older than 75 with COVID-19, enrolled during active disease. The CDR3 sequence is CASSLTGGGSNEQFF. CDR3 nucleotides: TGTGCCAGCAGCTTAACAGGGGGCGGAAGCAATGAGCAGTTCTTC.